The T cell receptor beta chain described here comes from a study of blood T cell repertoires in COVID-19. For the study at large: Acute and convalescent COVID-19 specimens originated in the United States, Italy and Spain. PBMCs, B-cell-depleted T cells, or T cells provided the cDNA or gDNA that made up the material.

The V gene's germline CDR1 is MNHEY and CDR2 SVGAGI. Trimming left V 0 bases short and J 6 bases short, with 11 bases between. The CDR3 has 14 residues. In its sample, this clone was seen a few times. Clones were read by immunoSEQ multiplex PCR, and TCRdb kept only the in-frame ones, dropping some. The sample carries around 100,000 clones, under 90% recorded once. The sample taken for sequencing was peripheral blood. This TCR came from a human donor in a cohort sampled during active COVID-19. The chain couples TRBV6-5 to TRBJ1-1; maybe TRBD1 (5 bases). CDR3 in amino acids: CASSYSTRGSEAFF. The CDR3 DNA follows: TGTGCCAGCAGTTACTCGACCCGGGGGTCTGAAGCTTTCTTT.